This T cell receptor beta chain is from a study of tumor and adjacent non-tumor tissue in lung cancer. This clonotype has a handful of counts. TCRbeta libraries were built with three rounds of nested PCR, modified from ARM-PCR. TCRdb re-derived calls from the multiplex PCR reads in MiXCR, one entry per CDR3 protein. The repertoire has 44,000 or so distinct CDR3 sequences, around 62% of them found once; the top ten carry under 20%. This sample's RNA came from whole unsorted tissue. Distant lung tissue was collected more than 3 cm away from the tumor edge. Germline V gene sequence: CDR1 LGHNA, CDR2 YNFKEQ. V dropped 0 bases and J dropped 3; count of bases not matched to a gene: 5. This CDR3 has 16 residues.

Sequencing was carried out using distant non-tumor lung tissue. This chain joins TRBV4-2 and TRBJ2-1, with TRBD2 matching 7 bases. The TCR was taken from a woman aged 40 to 49 with non-small cell lung cancer. The DNA of the CDR3 is TGTGCCAGCAGCCAAGAGGGGGGGTCAAGCTACAATGAGCAGTTCTTC. Translating gives CASSQEGGSSYNEQFF.